The 24 T cell receptor beta chains below were found in one sample sequenced in a study of blood T cell repertoires in COVID-19. Sequencing was performed with immunoSEQ multiplex PCR; in TCRdb, only in-frame clones are kept and a portion is missing. The table includes roughly 290,000 clones, about 83% detected once. Sequenced: PBMCs or T cells enriched from blood (not recorded which). Every receptor here comes from a woman aged 40-49 years who had recovered from COVID-19.

J is TRBJ2-2 and V is TRBV11-3, with 9 bases identical to TRBD1. The CDR3 contains 13 residues. Per germline, CDR1 SGHNT and CDR2 YENEEA. J was trimmed by 12 bases and V by 5 bases; bases with no gene match: 7. CDR3 coding DNA: TGTGCCAGCAGCACACAGGGGGCGGAGAAGCTGTTTTTT. This encodes CASSTQGAEKLFF.

V gene TRBV18 combines with J gene TRBJ1-4; D call uncertain. The germline gives CDR1 KGHSH, CDR2 LQKENI. This CDR3 has 17 amino acids. The germline V and J ends were trimmed by 0 bases and 0 bases, with 11 bases remaining between them. The CDR3 sequence: CASSPPGRTSTNEKLFF. CDR3 coding DNA: TGTGCCAGCTCACCACCCGGCAGGACTTCAACTAATGAAAAACTGTTTTTT.

V and J are TRBV19 and TRBJ1-1, with D uncertain. The V end was cut by 3 bases, the J end by 1 base, with 12 bases between. Germline V lookup: CDR1 LNHDA, CDR2 SQIVND (reference sequence). This CDR3 contains 15 residues. Here the CDR3 reads CASSMSHRGNTEAFF. The CDR3 bases are TGTGCCAGTAGTATGAGCCATAGAGGGAACACTGAAGCTTTCTTT.

The J gene is TRBJ2-1, the V gene TRBV28; D is ambiguous. The CDR3 covers 15 residues. Trimming left V 1 base short and J 4 bases short, with 11 bases between. Germline V gene data show CDR1 as MDHEN and CDR2 as SYDVKM. The CDR3 is CASSLSVDSYNEQFF. DNA of the CDR3: TGTGCCAGCAGTTTATCAGTCGATTCTTACAATGAGCAGTTCTTC. Full variable domain (outside the CDR3, taken from reference TRBV28 and TRBJ2-1): DVKVTQSSRYLVKRTGEKVFLECVQDMDHENMFWYRQDPGLGLRLIYFSYDVKMKEKGDIPEGYSVSREKKERFSLILESASTNQTSMYLCASSLSVDSYNEQFFGPGTRLTVL.

The chain links TRBV23-1 to TRBJ2-7; no clear D gene. Being an ORF, TRBV23-1 has a function that is uncertain. V was cut by 9 bases and J by 0 bases, with 15 bases left in between. There are 14 residues in the CDR3. In nucleotides, the CDR3 is TGCGCCAGTCGGTTGTGTAAGTGCTCCTACGAGCAGTACTTC. It codes for CASRLCKCSYEQYF.

V is TRBV7-8 and J is TRBJ2-1; D perhaps matches TRBD1 (6 bases). Trimming stripped 1 base from V and 3 bases from J, with 13 bases between. CDR1 and CDR2 (germline): SGHVS, FQNEAQ. The CDR3 has 16 amino acids. CDR3 in DNA: TGTGCCAGCAGCTTAGTGGGCAGGGGTGGCTACAATGAGCAGTTCTTC. This codes for CASSLVGRGGYNEQFF.

J is TRBJ1-6 and V is TRBV9; perhaps TRBD1 as D (6 bases). The germline V gene has CDR1 SGDLS and CDR2 YYNGEE. This CDR3 contains 16 residues. V gave up 4 bases and J gave up 5 bases, with 16 bases separating them. The chain's CDR3 is CASSKTGIGNNSPLHF. CDR3 in DNA: TGTGCCAGCAGCAAAACAGGGATAGGGAATAATTCACCCCTCCACTTT.

V is TRBV7-2 and J is TRBJ1-1, with D unclear. V was shortened by 1 base and J by 4 bases, with 10 bases between the two germline ends. The germline gives CDR1 SGHTA, CDR2 FQGNSA. The CDR3 is 14 amino acids. This CDR3 is CASSLGQVGTEAFF. CDR3 DNA: TGTGCCAGCAGCTTAGGTCAGGTCGGCACTGAAGCTTTCTTT.

The CDR3 nucleotides are TGTGCCAGCAGTACGCGGGGGGAAAAACTGTTTTTT. Residues: CASSTRGEKLFF. This sequence joins TRBV6-2 or TRBV6-3 and TRBJ1-4, with TRBD1 as a possible D gene (5 bases). CDR3 length equals 12 residues. V shed 5 bases and J shed 8 bases, with 9 bases lying between them. Germline CDR1 and CDR2: MNHEY and SVGEGT.

The chain joins TRBV4-3 to TRBJ2-5; 9 nucleotides align to TRBD1. Trimming cost V 0 bases and J 5 bases; bases outside gene matches: 10. The CDR3 extends over 17 amino acids. Germline V lookup: CDR1 LGHNA, CDR2 YSLEER. As DNA, the CDR3 is TGCGCCAGCAGCCAAGATCTCCCCGGGACAGGGTGGGAGACCCAGTACTTC. This codes for CASSQDLPGTGWETQYF.

About this clone itself: Other DNA sequences in this specimen translate into the identical CDR3. The rearrangement uses TRBV9 and TRBJ2-7, with TRBD2 identical over 10 bases. In germline, CDR1 is SGDLS, CDR2 YYNGEE. Trimming at V came to 2 bases and at J to 2 bases, leaving 4 bases not matched to a gene. The CDR3 totals 15 residues. CDR3 in DNA: TGTGCCAGCAGCGTGGGAGCGGGAGGGACCTACGAGCAGTACTTC. The encoded protein is CASSVGAGGTYEQYF.

This clone was seen more than once but under ten times. The rearrangement joins TRBV18 to TRBJ2-1, with TRBD2 matching over 11 bases. Germline CDR1 and CDR2: KGHSH and LQKENI. V was clipped by 4 bases and J by 7 bases; unmatched bases: 9. This CDR3 comprises 16 residues. The chain's CDR3 is CASSRTHSGRGNEQFF. As DNA, the CDR3 is TGTGCCAGCTCACGGACTCATAGCGGGAGGGGGAATGAGCAGTTCTTC.

The chain is built from TRBV15 and TRBJ2-1; 7 bases are shared with TRBD2. Germline lookup yields CDR1 LNHNV and CDR2 YYDKDF (reference sequence). The CDR3 totals 13 residues. The junction had 7 bases not matched to a gene; V was cut back by 7 bases and J by 7 bases. The CDR3 region is CATKRDAGNEQFF. The CDR3 nucleotides read TGTGCCACCAAGCGGGACGCCGGTAATGAGCAGTTCTTC.

The chain links TRBV20-1 to TRBJ2-5; a weak D match, TRBD2 (5 bases). The germline V gene encodes CDR1 DFQATT and CDR2 SNEGSKA (reference sequence). Trimming shortened V by 3 bases and J by 7 bases, and 15 bases separated the two germline ends. CDR3 length: 13 residues. The CDR3 reads CSASMGVIGTQYF. CDR3 nucleotides: TGCAGTGCTAGTATGGGAGTAATTGGGACCCAGTACTTC.

This chain uses TRBV4-3 with TRBJ2-1; the D is unclear. The CDR3 covers 14 residues. V lost 0 bases and J lost 9, with 12 bases in between. The germline CDR1 and CDR2 sequences are LGHNA and YSLEER. The CDR3 nucleotides read TGCGCCAGCAGCCAAGATCAGGCTGTAGGTGAGCAGTTCTTC. Translating it yields CASSQDQAVGEQFF.

The chain couples TRBV7-8 to TRBJ1-2, with D hard to call. The CDR3 contains 14 residues. The V and J ends lost 1 base and 6 bases respectively, with 12 bases between them. CDR1 is SGHVS, CDR2 FQNEAQ, per germline. CDR3 sequence (DNA): TGTGCCAGCAGCTTAGAAGTACCACAGAATGGCTACACCTTC. Translation: CASSLEVPQNGYTF.

This clone was picked up one time. This chain links TRBV29-1 with TRBJ2-2, with a weak D call TRBD1 (6 bases). CDR3 size: 13 residues. Trimming took off 5 bases at V and 7 bases at J, with 14 bases between the two ends. Germline CDR1 and CDR2: SQVTM and ANQGSEA. In nucleotides, the CDR3 is TGCAGCGTTCAGCGACAGGAGTTCGGGGAGCTGTTTTTT. It yields the protein CSVQRQEFGELFF.

This rearrangement joins TRBV4-1 to TRBJ1-2; D is perhaps TRBD1 (5 bases). V was pared by 0 bases and J by 8 bases, with 16 bases between. This CDR3 region has 15 residues. CDR1 and CDR2 from the germline V gene are MGHRA and YSYEKL. The CDR3 sequence is CASSQDPGQGEGYTF. CDR3 DNA sequence: TGCGCCAGCAGCCAAGATCCCGGGCAGGGTGAGGGCTACACCTTC.

The genes are TRBV28 and TRBJ2-5; 7 bases match TRBD2. The CDR3 extends over 18 amino acids. The J segment lost 1 base and the V segment lost 8 bases, leaving 19 bases of the junction unmatched. Germline V gene sequence: CDR1 MDHEN, CDR2 SYDVKM. The CDR3 nucleotides read TGTGCCAGCTGTGTTGTCAGTTGGAGCGGGACCGGCCAAGAGACCCAGTACTTC. This encodes CASCVVSWSGTGQETQYF.

On this clone: The junction does not match germline at one end; this may be a read error. This chain links TRBV7-7 with TRBJ2-6; TRBD2 matches at 7 bases. The germline V gene encodes CDR1 SSHAT and CDR2 FNYEAQ (reference sequence). The CDR3 sequence is 15 residues long. CDR3 sequence: CASSFGGAGANVLTF. The CDR3 DNA is TGTGCTAGCAGCTTTGGGGGGGCTGGGGCCAACGTCCTGACTTTC.

The rearrangement uses TRBV28 and TRBJ1-5; 7 bases are a match to TRBD1. V lost 7 bases and J lost 3; bases outside the gene matches: 6. In germline, CDR1 is MDHEN, CDR2 SYDVKM. CDR3 length: 14 residues. CDR3 bases: TGTGCCAGCACGGGGGGGACAGTCAATCAGCCCCAGCATTTT. This translates into CASTGGTVNQPQHF.

This sequence joins TRBV28 and TRBJ2-1; the match to TRBD1 covers 7 bases. Per germline, CDR1 MDHEN and CDR2 SYDVKM. V gave up 4 bases and J gave up 16 bases; unmatched junction bases: 7. CDR3 length: 11 amino acids. The CDR3: CASSSTGTPFF. Written as DNA, the CDR3 is TGTGCCAGCAGTTCGACAGGGACGCCCTTCTTC.

This chain links TRBV5-1 with TRBJ2-3; TRBD2 matches 7 bases. Germline V gene lookup returns CDR1 SGHRS and CDR2 YFSETQ. Trimming took 1 base from V and 1 from J; bases not matched to a gene: 3. CDR3 length equals 15 residues. In DNA form, the CDR3 reads TGCGCCAGCAGCTTGTGGGCGGGAGGCACAGATACGCAGTATTTT. Translated, it gives CASSLWAGGTDTQYF.

The chain employs TRBV27 and TRBJ2-3; D is possibly TRBD2 (6 bases). The length of the CDR3 is 14 residues. The germline CDR1 and CDR2 sequences are MNHEY and SMNVEV (reference sequence). Trimming took off 5 bases at V and 5 bases at J, with 14 bases between the two ends. The CDR3 DNA is TGTGCCAGCAGTAAGGGGACGGGGGTAGATACGCAGTATTTT. Residues: CASSKGTGVDTQYF.